A single sample gave rise to the 23 T cell receptor beta chains below, sequenced in a study of neurological immune-mediated disorders. TCRdb re-called the 5' RACE reads with MiXCR, one entry per CDR3 protein. The repertoire has about 71,000 distinct CDR3 sequences, nearly 3.5% of them found once; the top ten carry around 3.7%. Input material: PBMCs. All receptors derive from a man aged 35-49 years with multiple sclerosis.

This clonotype was detected ten times or more. The V and J genes are TRBV11-2 and TRBJ2-1, with 10 nucleotides matching TRBD2. The length of the CDR3 is 15 residues. Germline V CDR1 and CDR2: SGHAT, FQNNGV. CDR3 DNA sequence: TGTGCGTCAAAGGGTCTTAGCGGGGGGTGGGATGAGCAGTTCTTC. This sequence encodes CASKGLSGGWDEQFF.

Many counts were recorded for this clonotype. V usage is TRBV20-1 and J usage is TRBJ2-1; 11 nucleotides align to TRBD2. Trimming cost V 7 bases and J 3 bases; bases outside gene matches: 5. Germline loops: CDR1 DFQATT, CDR2 SNEGSKA (reference sequence). The CDR3 covers 14 residues. The CDR3 nucleotides are TGCAGTGTTAAGACTAGCGGGAACTACAATGAGCAGTTCTTC. It translates to CSVKTSGNYNEQFF.

There are many counts of this clonotype. V is TRBV5-1 and J is TRBJ2-1; TRBD2 matches at 11 bases. The CDR3 covers 16 residues. V shed 4 bases and J 3 bases; nucleotides not matched to a gene: 6. Germline lookup yields CDR1 SGHRS and CDR2 YFSETQ. DNA of the CDR3: TGCGCCAGCAGCCCCCCCGGGACTAGCGGCTACAATGAGCAGTTCTTC. As protein: CASSPPGTSGYNEQFF.

As to this clonotype: This could be a read error, since a much larger clone is one nucleotide away. CDR3 sequence reads: CASSYGQENQYF. CDR3 nucleotide sequence: TGTGCCAGCAGTTATGGGCAAGAGAACCAGTACTTC. The V gene is TRBV25-1, the J gene TRBJ2-5; D call uncertain. CDR1 and CDR2 from the germline V gene are MGHDK and SYGVNS. The CDR3 runs 12 residues.

This clonotype was seen at least ten times. CDR3 residues: CSARGGTGATDTQYF. CDR3 nucleotide sequence: TGCAGTGCTAGAGGCGGGACAGGGGCCACAGATACGCAGTATTTT. V gene TRBV20-1 combines with J gene TRBJ2-3, with TRBD1 identical over 10 bases. V trimming: 1 base; J trimming: 2 bases; junction bases outside the gene matches: 3. This CDR3 contains 15 residues. CDR1 is DFQATT and CDR2 is SNEGSKA in the germline V gene (reference sequence).

This clonotype came up many times. V and J are TRBV7-8 and TRBJ2-5; D call uncertain. The germline gives CDR1 SGHVS, CDR2 FQNEAQ. The CDR3 totals 14 residues. V lost 1 base and J lost 4, with 10 bases in between. This CDR3 is CASSLGSVGETQYF. In DNA form, the CDR3 reads TGTGCCAGCAGCTTAGGATCGGTTGGAGAGACCCAGTACTTC.

This clonotype was seen at least ten times. J is TRBJ1-1 and V is TRBV27; no definite D call. The CDR3 totals 15 residues. CDR1 is MNHEY, CDR2 SMNVEV, per germline (reference sequence). Deletions cut 5 bases from V and 6 bases from J, with 19 bases between. The CDR3 DNA reads TGTGCCAGCAGTCCAAGTCCGGTAACGGGGTCTGAAGCTTTCTTT. This gives the protein CASSPSPVTGSEAFF.

This clonotype was observed many times. The gene calls are TRBV12-3 or TRBV12-4 and TRBJ1-5; D is unclear. V shed 6 bases and J shed 7 bases, with 10 bases lying between them. The CDR3 runs to 12 residues. CDR3 residues: CASSPTAQPQHF. CDR3 sequence (DNA): TGTGCCAGCAGCCCAACAGCCCAGCCCCAGCATTTT.

This clonotype was picked up many times. The rearrangement uses TRBV2 and TRBJ1-2; D is possibly TRBD1 (5 bases). The germline V gene has CDR1 SNHLY and CDR2 FYNNEI. V was trimmed by 7 bases and J by 7 bases, leaving 13 bases between them. The CDR3 is made up of 12 amino acids. CDR3 DNA: TGTGCCAGCACTCCCGCCGGGGGTGGCTACACCTTC. Its translation: CASTPAGGGYTF.

This clonotype was observed many times. V and J are TRBV6-5 and TRBJ2-1; D is unresolved. The CDR3 sequence is 14 residues long. V was trimmed by 2 bases and J by 8 bases, leaving 13 bases between them. Germline CDR1 reads MNHEY; CDR2 reads SVGAGI. The CDR3 nucleotides read TGTGCCAGCAGTTACCAGCACCCGGACGATGAGCAGTTCTTC. Translated: CASSYQHPDDEQFF.

This clonotype was seen many times. The rearrangement links TRBV5-1 to TRBJ2-5; 7 bases are a match to TRBD2. Germline V gene lookup returns CDR1 SGHRS and CDR2 YFSETQ. The CDR3 covers 14 residues. V lost 5 bases, J lost 3 bases, and 7 bases stayed unmatched. The CDR3 nucleotides read TGCGCCAGCAGTTCCGGGACTACCAAAGAGACCCAGTACTTC. Its protein is CASSSGTTKETQYF. Full variable domain (rest looked up from reference TRBV5-1 and TRBJ2-5): KAGVTQTPRYLIKTRGQQVTLSCSPISGHRSVSWYQQTPGQGLQFLFEYFSETQRNKGNFPGRFSGRQFSNSRSEMNVSTLELGDSALYLCASSSGTTKETQYFGPGTRLLVL.

Many counts were recorded for this clonotype. This sequence joins TRBV5-1 and TRBJ2-7, with D possibly TRBD2 on 7 matching bases. The CDR3 spans 15 residues. V lost 0 bases, J lost 5 bases, and 15 bases lay in between. The germline V gene encodes CDR1 SGHRS and CDR2 YFSETQ. Written as DNA, the CDR3 is TGCGCCAGCAGCTTGGCCGCGGGGGCCACGGACGAGCAGTACTTC. Encoded protein: CASSLAAGATDEQYF.

The table lists this clonotype with many counts. The chain employs TRBV6-5 and TRBJ1-2, with a tentative D call TRBD1 (6 bases). Germline assignment: CDR1 MNHEY and CDR2 SVGAGI. Trimming stripped 6 bases from V and 7 bases from J, with 15 bases between. This CDR3 spans 13 amino acids. CDR3 nucleotide sequence: TGTGCCAGCAGAACCACAGGGAGAGGTGGCTACACCTTC. This sequence encodes CASRTTGRGGYTF.

This clonotype has ten or more counts. The V and J genes are TRBV20-1 and TRBJ2-2; D is unclear. Per germline, CDR1 DFQATT and CDR2 SNEGSKA (reference sequence). V was shortened by 3 bases and J by 0 bases, with 14 bases between the two germline ends. This CDR3 comprises 16 residues. The CDR3 loop is CSASKTFDTNTGELFF. CDR3 DNA: TGCAGTGCTAGTAAGACTTTCGATACGAACACCGGGGAGCTGTTTTTT.

In this sample, this clonotype turned up many times. V and J are TRBV5-1 and TRBJ1-1; TRBD1 might be the D (5 bases). The CDR3 consists of 15 residues. V shed 4 bases and J shed 7 bases, with 20 bases lying between them. From germline, CDR1 is SGHRS and CDR2 YFSETQ. For the CDR3, the DNA is TGCGCCAGCAGCGGGGGGACGGAAAAGGCGGGTGAAGCTTTCTTT. Its translation: CASSGGTEKAGEAFF.

This clonotype was counted many times. This sequence joins TRBV6-6 and TRBJ1-6, with TRBD1 matching 7 bases. V was pared by 3 bases and J by 7 bases, with 3 bases of the junction left unmatched. The CDR3 covers 14 residues. CDR1 and CDR2 from the germline V gene are MNHNY and SVGAGI (reference sequence). The CDR3 DNA reads TGTGCCAGCAGTTATCAGGGGGGAAATTCACCCCTCCACTTT. Its protein is CASSYQGGNSPLHF.

This clonotype was detected many times. V is TRBV7-8 and J is TRBJ1-4, with D perhaps TRBD1 (6 bases). Germline V gene lookup returns CDR1 SGHVS and CDR2 FQNEAQ. This CDR3 is built from 15 residues. Trimming left V 5 bases short and J 5 bases short, with 15 bases between. CDR3 in amino acids: CASSPYGTRNEKLFF. Written as DNA, the CDR3 is TGTGCCAGCAGCCCTTACGGGACAAGAAATGAAAAACTGTTTTTT.

This clonotype came up many times. This chain connects TRBV5-1 to TRBJ1-1, with D unresolved. There are 14 residues in the CDR3. Germline lookup yields CDR1 SGHRS and CDR2 YFSETQ. V was cut by 1 base and J by 3 bases, with 10 bases left in between. The CDR3 reads CASSLNSGYTEAFF. The CDR3 region has the DNA TGCGCCAGCAGCTTGAACTCTGGGTACACTGAAGCTTTCTTT.

Turning to this clonotype: Being one base from a much bigger clone, this may be a read error. The rearrangement joins TRBV20-1 to TRBJ1-1; TRBD1 aligns across 8 bases. Germline CDR1 DFQATT, CDR2 SNEGSKA (reference sequence). The CDR3 is made up of 13 amino acids. V shed 7 bases and J 4 bases; nucleotides not matched to a gene: 8. CDR3 protein: CSEPGGFGTEAFF. DNA of the CDR3: TGCAGTGAACCAGGGGGCTTCGGCACTGAAGCTTTCTTT.

In its sample, this clonotype was seen a few times. The V call is TRBV30, the J call TRBJ2-5; TRBD2 aligns across 12 bases. V trimming: 4 bases; J trimming: 3 bases; junction bases outside the gene matches: 6. Germline loops: CDR1 GTSNPN, CDR2 SVGIG (reference sequence). The CDR3 has 15 residues. The CDR3 reads CAWKEGLAGKETQYF. The CDR3 DNA reads as TGTGCCTGGAAGGAAGGACTAGCGGGGAAAGAGACCCAGTACTTC.

This clonotype showed up many times. The V gene is TRBV20-1, the J gene TRBJ1-2, with D possibly TRBD1 on 5 matching bases. The V gene's germline CDR1 is DFQATT and CDR2 SNEGSKA (reference sequence). The V end was cut by 2 bases, the J end by 2 bases, with 9 bases between. CDR3 length equals 13 residues. CDR3 bases: TGCAGTGCTAGACAGGGAGACAACTATGGCTACACCTTC. Its protein product is CSARQGDNYGYTF.

V usage is TRBV28 and J usage is TRBJ2-2; TRBD2 is a possible D gene (6 bases). Trimming shortened V by 2 bases and J by 7 bases, and 14 bases separated the two germline ends. The germline V gene has CDR1 MDHEN and CDR2 SYDVKM. This CDR3 has 15 residues. The CDR3 loop is CASSLVGGGNGELFF. In DNA, the CDR3 is TGTGCCAGCAGTTTAGTTGGTGGCGGGAACGGGGAGCTGTTTTTT.

The V gene is TRBV6-5, the J gene TRBJ2-1; 7 bases are shared with TRBD2. Germline CDR1 is MNHEY and CDR2 is SVGAGI. The CDR3 extends over 15 amino acids. The J segment lost 1 base and the V segment lost 6 bases, leaving 6 bases of the junction unmatched. CDR3 loop: CASRTSVASYNEQFF. In nucleotides, the CDR3 is TGTGCCAGCAGAACTAGCGTGGCTTCCTACAATGAGCAGTTCTTC.